A single sample is the source of the 9 T cell receptor beta chains below, sequenced in a study of shared clonotypes between healthy human individuals. Assay used: immunoSEQ multiplex PCR; TCRdb lists only in-frame clones, some missing. This table holds hundreds of thousands of clones, about 96% found once. Material: naive CD4+ T cells sorted from blood. Subset in this sample: CD45RA+ positively selected. All receptors come from a woman aged 25 to 45 in good health.

The chain links TRBV28 to TRBJ2-7, with TRBD2 matching over 12 bases. Per germline, CDR1 MDHEN and CDR2 SYDVKM. This CDR3 has 16 residues. V shed 2 bases and J 2 bases; nucleotides not matched to a gene: 4. CDR3 nucleotide sequence: TGTGCCAGCAGTTTAGAGACTAGCGGGGGAGCCTACGAGCAGTACTTC. This sequence encodes CASSLETSGGAYEQYF. The entire variable domain, with the rest obtained from reference TRBV28 and TRBJ2-7, is as follows: DVKVTQSSRYLVKRTGEKVFLECVQDMDHENMFWYRQDPGLGLRLIYFSYDVKMKEKGDIPEGYSVSREKKERFSLILESASTNQTSMYLCASSLETSGGAYEQYFGPGTRLTVT.

The chain employs TRBV28 and TRBJ1-2; D uncertain. Looked up from germline, CDR1 is MDHEN and CDR2 is SYDVKM. CDR3 length: 13 amino acids. With 7 bases removed from V and 4 bases from J, the gap between germline ends came to 13 bases. The CDR3 region is CASIPDGRYGYTF. As DNA, the CDR3 is TGTGCCAGCATCCCGGACGGACGCTATGGCTACACCTTC.

The V and J genes are TRBV27 and TRBJ1-4, with D hard to call. In germline, CDR1 is MNHEY, CDR2 SMNVEV (reference sequence). CDR3 length equals 13 residues. Trimming stripped 6 bases from V and 1 base from J, with 6 bases between. The CDR3 is CASRQLTNEKLFF. Here the CDR3 DNA reads TGTGCCAGCAGACAGTTAACTAATGAAAAACTGTTTTTT.

The chain recombines TRBV28 with TRBJ2-3; tentative D call: TRBD2 (7 bases). V lost 11 bases, J lost 0 bases, and 18 bases lay in between. Germline lookup yields CDR1 MDHEN and CDR2 SYDVKM. This CDR3 has 15 residues. Written as DNA, the CDR3 is TGTGCCTCTACAGGGATGGGGGGGAGCACAGATACGCAGTATTTT. Amino acid sequence: CASTGMGGSTDTQYF.

The rearrangement joins TRBV11-2 to TRBJ2-5, with D unresolved. The CDR3 is made up of 11 amino acids. V shed 4 bases and J shed 5 bases, with 5 bases lying between them. Looked up from germline, CDR1 is SGHAT and CDR2 is FQNNGV. CDR3 region: CASSSLETQYF. The CDR3 DNA sequence: TGTGCCAGCAGCTCGTTGGAGACCCAGTACTTC. Looking up the rest from reference TRBV11-2 and TRBJ2-5 gives the full variable domain: EAGVAQSPRYKIIEKRQSVAFWCNPISGHATLYWYQQILGQGPKLLIQFQNNGVVDDSQLPKDRFSAERLKGVDSTLKIQPAKLEDSAVYLCASSSLETQYFGPGTRLLVL.

J is TRBJ2-3 and V is TRBV6-6, with D possibly called TRBD1 or TRBD2 (5 bases each). V lost 2 bases, J lost 6 bases, and 15 bases lay in between. The CDR3 consists of 15 residues. The germline gives CDR1 MNHNY, CDR2 SVGAGI (reference sequence). This CDR3 reads CASSYGLRGGDTQYF. The CDR3 bases are TGTGCCAGCAGTTACGGGCTACGGGGCGGGGATACGCAGTATTTT.

V is TRBV5-1 and J is TRBJ2-1; the match to TRBD1 covers 8 bases. The CDR3 loop spans 13 amino acids. Germline CDR1 reads SGHRS; CDR2 reads YFSETQ. The V and J ends lost 4 bases and 5 bases, in that order; junction bases with no gene match: 2. CDR3 sequence reads: CASSRQGNNEQFF. The CDR3 nucleotides read TGCGCCAGCAGCAGACAGGGGAACAATGAGCAGTTCTTC.

This clone is a singleton in its sample. The chain carries TRBV9 and TRBJ2-2, with D unresolved. Germline CDR1 is SGDLS and CDR2 is YYNGEE. V lost 0 bases to trimming and J lost 4 bases, with 7 bases between them. The CDR3 is 14 residues long. The CDR3 sequence: CASSVGEVTGELFF. The CDR3 bases are TGTGCCAGCAGCGTAGGTGAGGTCACCGGGGAGCTGTTTTTT.

The chain couples TRBV9 to TRBJ2-7; TRBD1 aligns across 8 bases. CDR3 length: 18 residues. The germline gives CDR1 SGDLS, CDR2 YYNGEE. The junction had 14 bases not matched to a gene; V was cut back by 0 bases and J by 3 bases. Here the CDR3 DNA reads TGTGCCAGCAGCGTAGGCTTGGAGGGCAGGGGGCGCGTCTACGAGCAGTACTTC. It encodes CASSVGLEGRGRVYEQYF. Full variable domain (remainder filled in from reference TRBV9 and TRBJ2-7): DSGVTQTPKHLITATGQRVTLRCSPRSGDLSVYWYQQSLDQGLQFLIQYYNGEERAKGNILERFSAQQFPDLHSELNLSSLELGDSALYFCASSVGLEGRGRVYEQYFGPGTRLTVT.